The 25 T cell receptor beta chains given below trace back to one sample, sequenced in a study of blood T cells in healthy people across ages. It was with a sample-barcoded 5' primer and a J-beta primer mix that a second PCR of about 6 to 12 cycles was run. TCRdb processed the 5' RACE reads anew with MiXCR; each CDR3 protein has one entry. The sample records some 1,800,000 distinct CDR3 sequences, 30% to 40% being singletons. Sequencing used blood. These receptors all come from a human donor in good health.

The rearrangement joins TRBV2 to TRBJ1-2, with D uncertain. Looked up from germline, CDR1 is SNHLY and CDR2 is FYNNEI. V lost 10 bases and J 6 bases, leaving 12 bases between the germline ends. This CDR3 contains 11 residues. CDR3 in amino acids: CATAAYDGYTF. The CDR3 DNA reads as TGTGCCACCGCTGCGTACGATGGCTACACCTTC.

This clonotype has only a few counts. V is TRBV28 and J is TRBJ2-7; TRBD1 agrees at 11 bases. Losses at the gene ends were 3 bases for V and 2 bases for J; bases not matched to a gene: 9. The CDR3 has 17 amino acids. The germline V gene has CDR1 MDHEN and CDR2 SYDVKM. Written as DNA, the CDR3 is TGTGCCAGCAGTTTGTGGACAGGGGGCGAGCACACCTACGAGCAGTACTTC. This translates into CASSLWTGGEHTYEQYF. Supplemented by reference TRBV28 and TRBJ2-7, the full variable domain reads DVKVTQSSRYLVKRTGEKVFLECVQDMDHENMFWYRQDPGLGLRLIYFSYDVKMKEKGDIPEGYSVSREKKERFSLILESASTNQTSMYLCASSLWTGGEHTYEQYFGPGTRLTVT.

This clonotype came up a few times. The chain employs TRBV20-1 and TRBJ2-5, with 7 bases fitting TRBD2. CDR3 length: 15 residues. With V trimmed by 3 bases and J by 4 bases, 11 bases remained unmatched. CDR1 is DFQATT, CDR2 SNEGSKA, per germline (reference sequence). The CDR3 DNA sequence: TGCAGTGCTAGGTCCGGACTAGTGGGACTAGAGACCCAGTACTTC. Translating gives CSARSGLVGLETQYF.

This clonotype occurred a few times. The gene calls are TRBV5-1 and TRBJ1-2; 8 positions agree with TRBD1. CDR1 is SGHRS, CDR2 YFSETQ, per germline. Germline trimming cut 5 bases from V and 9 bases from J; bases unmatched to any gene: 6. This CDR3 is 12 amino acids long. The CDR3 sequence is CASRYDRGSYTF. CDR3 nucleotide sequence: TGCGCCAGCAGATATGACAGGGGAAGCTACACCTTC.

The J gene is TRBJ1-6, the V gene TRBV6-5, with D possibly being TRBD1 (6 bases). The CDR3 is 15 residues long. V dropped 2 bases and J dropped 7 bases, with 12 bases sitting between them. Germline assignment: CDR1 MNHEY and CDR2 SVGAGI. This chain's CDR3 is CASSYGGLGNSPLHF. Here the CDR3 DNA reads TGTGCCAGCAGTTACGGGGGGCTGGGGAATTCACCCCTCCACTTT.

V and J are TRBV5-1 and TRBJ1-2; weak D call: TRBD1 (5 bases). Trimming stripped 0 bases from V and 0 bases from J, with 9 bases between. CDR3 length equals 15 residues. Germline CDR1 reads SGHRS; CDR2 reads YFSETQ. CDR3 DNA sequence: TGCGCCAGCAGCTTGGTGGGGGAGACTAACTATGGCTACACCTTC. It yields the protein CASSLVGETNYGYTF. Complete variable domain (other parts from reference TRBV5-1 and TRBJ1-2): KAGVTQTPRYLIKTRGQQVTLSCSPISGHRSVSWYQQTPGQGLQFLFEYFSETQRNKGNFPGRFSGRQFSNSRSEMNVSTLELGDSALYLCASSLVGETNYGYTFGSGTRLTVV.

The chain couples TRBV7-2 to TRBJ1-6; 8 bases map to TRBD1. This CDR3 spans 16 amino acids. V trimming: 9 bases; J trimming: 4 bases; junction bases outside the gene matches: 11. Germline V gene lookup returns CDR1 SGHTA and CDR2 FQGNSA. DNA for the CDR3: TGTGCCAGTAATCTTCAGGGGGCGCAATATAATTCACCCCTCCACTTT. It translates to CASNLQGAQYNSPLHF.

V is TRBV12-3 or TRBV12-4 and J is TRBJ1-2, with a possible D match to TRBD1 (6 bases). V gave up 8 bases and J gave up 4 bases, with 20 bases separating them. The CDR3 spans 15 residues. The DNA for the CDR3 is TGTGCCAGCGGAATTAGACAGGATCTCGGCTATGGCTACACCTTC. Translated: CASGIRQDLGYGYTF.

The chain joins TRBV15 to TRBJ2-1, with no clear D. V lost 5 bases to trimming and J lost 6 bases, with 11 bases between them. The CDR3 spans 13 residues. Germline V gives CDR1 LNHNV, CDR2 YYDKDF (reference sequence). The CDR3 nucleotides are TGTGCCACCAGCCAGACTTACAGCAATGAGCAGTTCTTC. It translates to CATSQTYSNEQFF.

The sample holds a few counts of this clonotype. V is TRBV20-1 and J is TRBJ1-6; possible D gene TRBD1, 6 bases. The V and J ends lost 6 bases and 3 bases respectively, with 15 bases between them. Germline V gene sequence: CDR1 DFQATT, CDR2 SNEGSKA (reference sequence). The CDR3 is made up of 15 amino acids. CDR3 nucleotide sequence: TGCAGTGCCCTCCCAGGGGAATACTATAATTCACCCCTCCACTTT. Amino acid sequence: CSALPGEYYNSPLHF.

This chain uses TRBV28 with TRBJ1-5, with TRBD1 as a possible D gene (5 bases). Germline V CDR1 and CDR2: MDHEN, SYDVKM. The CDR3 totals 16 residues. Trimming took 2 bases from V and 4 from J, leaving 15 bases between them. CDR3 sequence reads: CASSLPPGIRNQPQHF. The CDR3 region has the DNA TGTGCCAGCAGTTTACCTCCAGGGATAAGGAATCAGCCCCAGCATTTT.

Written as DNA, the CDR3 is TGTGCCAGCAACCAACAGGGGGCTAACTATGGCTACACCTTC. It translates to CASNQQGANYGYTF. This chain joins TRBV6-6 and TRBJ1-2, with TRBD1 matching 8 bases. The CDR3 is 14 amino acids. Germline CDR1 and CDR2: MNHNY and SVGAGI (reference sequence). The ends lost 7 bases at V and 0 bases at J; junction bases unmatched: 4.

This chain links TRBV5-1 with TRBJ2-5; TRBD2 matches 11 bases. Judging by the DNA end, TRBJ2-7 fits better; the J call may be wrong. The CDR3 spans 16 residues. The germline V gene has CDR1 SGHRS and CDR2 YFSETQ. CDR3 loop: CASSPLTSGATYEQYF. DNA for the CDR3: TGCGCCAGCAGCCCCCTGACTAGCGGGGCAACCTACGAGCAGTACTTC.

This clonotype was recorded a few times. This chain uses TRBV29-1 with TRBJ1-2, with 12 bases identical to TRBD1. This CDR3 region has 16 residues. The germline V gene encodes CDR1 SQVTM and CDR2 ANQGSEA. Losses at the gene ends were 7 bases for V and 4 bases for J; bases not matched to a gene: 13. CDR3 sequence reads: CSGLEGTGGSTYGYTF. The CDR3 DNA is TGCAGCGGACTTGAGGGGACAGGGGGCTCGACCTATGGCTACACCTTC.

At least ten counts were recorded for this clonotype. This chain connects TRBV4-3 to TRBJ2-7; TRBD1 agrees at 8 bases. CDR1 LGHNA and CDR2 YSLEER come from the germline V gene. J lost 7 bases, V lost 1 base, and 3 bases had no gene match. The CDR3 runs 13 residues. The CDR3 DNA reads as TGCGCCAGCAGCCAAGGGACAGGGCGAGAGCAGTACTTC. Protein product: CASSQGTGREQYF.

This clonotype was detected a few times. The chain employs TRBV28 and TRBJ1-1, with 7 bases lining up with TRBD1. CDR3 length equals 15 residues. CDR1 and CDR2 from the germline V gene are MDHEN and SYDVKM. Unmatched junction bases numbered 8, after V lost 3 bases and J lost 4 bases. The CDR3 coding sequence is TGTGCCAGCAGTTTCCCAGGGGGAGGTAGCACTGAAGCTTTCTTT. It is translated as CASSFPGGGSTEAFF.

This clonotype has more than one count but fewer than ten. This chain uses TRBV4-3 with TRBJ1-2; D not resolved. V was trimmed by 1 base and J by 2 bases, leaving 11 bases between them. This CDR3 has 15 amino acids. Germline values: CDR1 LGHNA, CDR2 YSLEER. The CDR3: CASSQALGSNYGYTF. CDR3 nucleotide sequence: TGCGCCAGCAGCCAAGCTCTAGGTTCGAACTATGGCTACACCTTC.

This clonotype turned up a few times. The chain has TRBV29-1 and TRBJ1-4; TRBD1 is a possible D gene (6 bases). The CDR3 is made up of 14 amino acids. The germline V gene has CDR1 SQVTM and CDR2 ANQGSEA. Trimming left V 6 bases short and J 0 bases short, with 11 bases between. This CDR3 is CSVGDTSTNEKLFF. The CDR3 nucleotides read TGCAGCGTCGGGGACACATCAACTAATGAAAAACTGTTTTTT.

V usage is TRBV20-1 and J usage is TRBJ1-2; maybe TRBD1 (6 bases). The length of the CDR3 is 12 residues. Between the trimmed V and J ends, which lost 6 bases and 7 bases, there was a span of 15 bases. Germline lookup yields CDR1 DFQATT and CDR2 SNEGSKA (reference sequence). This chain's CDR3 is CSAIQGTGGYTF. In nucleotides, the CDR3 is TGCAGTGCCATACAGGGAACGGGTGGCTACACCTTC.

This chain uses TRBV4-1 with TRBJ2-2, with 12 bases fitting TRBD2. There are 19 residues in the CDR3. CDR1 is MGHRA, CDR2 YSYEKL, per germline. Trimming at V came to 0 bases and at J to 3 bases, leaving 8 bases not matched to a gene. CDR3 coding DNA: TGCGCCAGCAGCCAAGATCGGACTAGCGGGGCCCTATACACCGGGGAGCTGTTTTTT. Translating it yields CASSQDRTSGALYTGELFF.

This sequence joins TRBV28 and TRBJ2-5, with 8 bases identical to TRBD1. The CDR3 has 16 amino acids. Germline trimming cut 3 bases from V and 1 base from J; bases unmatched to any gene: 7. Germline V gene data show CDR1 as MDHEN and CDR2 as SYDVKM. The CDR3 bases are TGTGCCAGCAGTTTCCTTGACAGGGGCCTCCAAGAGACCCAGTACTTC. Protein product: CASSFLDRGLQETQYF.

The chain combines TRBV3-1 with TRBJ1-5, with D hard to call. The CDR3 contains 15 residues. Trimming took off 1 base at V and 9 bases at J, with 16 bases between the two ends. Germline loops: CDR1 LGHDT, CDR2 YNNKEL (reference sequence). The CDR3 DNA reads TGTGCCAGCAGCCAAGGGTTAGTGGATCTTGGGCCCCAGCATTTT. Protein sequence: CASSQGLVDLGPQHF. Complete variable domain (other parts from reference TRBV3-1 and TRBJ1-5): DTAVSQTPKYLVTQMGNDKSIKCEQNLGHDTMYWYKQDSKKFLKIMFSYNNKELIINETVPNRFSPKSPDKAHLNLHINSLELGDSAVYFCASSQGLVDLGPQHFGDGTRLSIL.

In its sample, this clonotype was seen once. The rearrangement links TRBV11-2 to TRBJ2-7; 7 bases line up with TRBD2. CDR3 length equals 16 residues. From germline, CDR1 is SGHAT and CDR2 FQNNGV. V lost 4 bases to trimming and J lost 0 bases; unmatched junction nucleotides: 9. The CDR3 reads CASSSDLADRSYEQYF. The CDR3 DNA sequence: TGTGCCAGCAGCTCAGACCTAGCGGATCGCTCCTACGAGCAGTACTTC.

This clonotype was detected once. The chain carries TRBV7-2 and TRBJ1-2; 11 positions match TRBD1. In germline, CDR1 is SGHTA, CDR2 FQGNSA. V was clipped by 3 bases and J by 7 bases; unmatched bases: 13. CDR3 length: 17 residues. This chain's CDR3 is CASSLNALDRGRIGYTF. The DNA of the CDR3 is TGTGCCAGCAGCTTGAATGCGTTGGACAGGGGGCGGATTGGCTACACCTTC.

The V call is TRBV9, the J call TRBJ2-7; D might be TRBD1 (5 bases). The V and J ends lost 1 base and 4 bases respectively, with 12 bases between them. The CDR3 covers 14 residues. Per germline, CDR1 SGDLS and CDR2 YYNGEE. This CDR3 reads CASSVSPGPYEQYF. Here the CDR3 DNA reads TGTGCCAGCAGCGTAAGCCCAGGGCCATACGAGCAGTACTTC.